This T cell receptor beta chain was sequenced during a study of CD4 T cells in relation to SARS-CoV-2 and coronaviruses. Study results and limitations: Monoreactive clones expanded significantly more to SARS-CoV-2 than crossreactive clones did. In around 60% of donors, memory CD4+ clonotypes crossrecognized SARS-CoV-2 and at least one common cold coronavirus spike.

Note on this clone: Its specificity is not known.

The germline V gene encodes CDR1 LNHDA and CDR2 SQIVND (reference sequence). The CDR3 is made up of 14 amino acids. Trimming cost V 4 bases and J 0 bases, with 4 bases left between them. Naive and memory CD4+ T cell DNA was deep-sequenced without culture. The protocol was immunoSEQ multiplex PCR, while the TCRdb copy is restricted to in-frame clones and leaves out a portion. The table includes around 11,000 clones, about 90% detected once. The chain employs TRBV19 and TRBJ2-6; D is unclear. The receptor was isolated from an adult with COVID-19. Sequenced input: naive CD4+ T cells from PBMCs. Subset described: naive CD4+ T cells isolated by negative enrichment. CDR3 coding DNA: TGTGCCAGTAGTAAGAGCTCTGGGGCCAACGTCCTGACTTTC. Protein product: CASSKSSGANVLTF.